This TCR beta chain was sequenced for a study of patients and donors after allogeneic stem cell transplantation. TCRdb re-analysed the RT-PCR reads in MiXCR, keeping a single row per CDR3 protein. Of about 230,000 distinct CDR3 sequences detected, roughly an eighth appear once; the ten largest clones hold 11%. Germline values: CDR1 SNHLY, CDR2 FYNNEI. Trimming took 10 bases from V and 4 from J, leaving 17 bases between them. This CDR3 is built from 14 residues. This clonotype was picked up a small number of times. This sequence was found in a human donor who was either an allogeneic HSCT recipient or a stem cell or donor lymphocyte infusion donor (not recorded which). It is not recorded whose cells these are; they may come from a transplant donor. The sample consisted of blood, either unsorted or a sorted T cell fraction (not recorded which). This chain uses TRBV2 with TRBJ1-5; D gene uncertain. The CDR3 region is CATRGTWANQPQHF. The CDR3 coding sequence is TGTGCCACGCGGGGTACATGGGCAAATCAGCCCCAGCATTTT.